These T cell receptor beta chains were read from a single sample in a study of blood T cell repertoires in COVID-19. The table came from immunoSEQ multiplex PCR; TCRdb's copy has only in-frame clones and leaves some out. Counted here are some 150,000 clones, roughly 80% occurring once; the ten biggest clones make up 0.45% to 0.6%. The specimen sequenced was peripheral blood. Every receptor here comes from a man between 60 and 75 years old with acute or convalescent COVID-19. CDR3s include the opening cysteine and the closing phenylalanine or tryptophan. D genes are given only for firm matches. Clone size is given for some rows only: seen once, a few or many times, or a class if the clone is expanded.

abundance	v_gene	j_gene	d_gene	CDR3aa	CDR3nt
NA	TRBV5-6	TRBJ1-3	NA	CASSLYNSGNTIYF	TGTGCCAGCAGCTTGTATAACTCTGGAAACACCATATATTTT
NA	TRBV15	TRBJ1-4	TRBD1	CATSRGRDRGLGDEKLFF	TGTGCCACCAGCAGAGGCCGGGACAGGGGGCTCGGGGATGAAAAACTGTTTTTT
NA	TRBV29-1	TRBJ1-2	NA	CSVPAGPRDYGYTF	TGCAGCGTCCCCGCGGGGCCCCGGGACTATGGCTACACCTTC
NA	TRBV4-1	TRBJ1-5	NA	CASSQVRGRAPAPQHF	TGCGCCAGCAGCCAAGTAAGAGGGAGGGCCCCCGCGCCCCAGCATTTT
NA	TRBV11-2	TRBJ2-2	TRBD2	CASSFAGVTGELFF	TGTGCCAGCAGCTTCGCGGGAGTAACCGGGGAGCTGTTTTTT
NA	TRBV11-2	TRBJ2-7	NA	CASSPSYEQYF	TGTGCCAGCAGCCCATCCTACGAGCAGTACTTC
NA	TRBV4-3	TRBJ2-3	TRBD1	CASSQDLGQPTDTQYF	TGCGCCAGCAGCCAAGATCTGGGACAGCCCACAGATACGCAGTATTTT
NA	TRBV28	TRBJ1-5	NA	CASSLLNQPQHF	TGTGCCAGCAGTTTATTAAATCAGCCCCAGCATTTT
NA	TRBV5-1	TRBJ1-1	NA	CASTVRGGMNTEAFF	TGCGCCAGCACGGTGAGGGGGGGAATGAACACTGAAGCTTTCTTT
NA	TRBV9	TRBJ2-2	TRBD2	CASSVGLANTGELFF	TGTGCCAGCAGCGTGGGACTAGCGAACACCGGGGAGCTGTTTTTT
NA	TRBV14	TRBJ2-5	TRBD1	CASSPRQGRRETQYF	TGTGCCAGCAGCCCCCGACAGGGAAGAAGAGAGACCCAGTACTTC
NA	TRBV5-4	TRBJ2-1	TRBD1	CASNFPGQGNEQFF	TGTGCCAGCAACTTCCCGGGACAGGGGAATGAGCAGTTCTTC
few	TRBV2	TRBJ1-5	TRBD1	CASSPQGSGIGSQHF	TGTGCCAGCAGCCCACAGGGGAGTGGGATAGGGTCCCAGCATTTT
NA	TRBV6-2/TRBV6-3	TRBJ1-5	NA	CASSYSASSQPQHF	TGTGCCAGCAGTTACTCGGCCTCTTCTCAGCCCCAGCATTTT
NA	TRBV6-5	TRBJ1-2	TRBD1	CASSYSWTGNYGYTF	TGTGCCAGCAGTTACTCTTGGACAGGGAACTATGGCTACACCTTC
NA	TRBV7-9	TRBJ1-3	NA	CASSPDRRAGNTIYF	TGTGCCAGCAGCCCTGACAGGCGAGCCGGAAACACCATATATTTT
NA	TRBV30	TRBJ1-5	NA	CAWSVRGNLYSNQPQHF	TGTGCCTGGAGTGTACGCGGGAACCTATATAGCAATCAGCCCCAGCATTTT
NA	TRBV28	TRBJ1-4	TRBD1	CASRQGRGEKLFF	TGTGCCAGCCGACAGGGGAGGGGGGAAAAACTGTTTTTT
NA	TRBV4-1	TRBJ1-2	NA	CASSQLIRRSGQYGYTF	TGCGCCAGCAGCCAACTCATAAGGAGGTCAGGACAGTATGGCTACACCTTC
NA	TRBV7-8	TRBJ1-4	TRBD1	CASRRDRVGEKLFF	TGTGCCAGCAGACGAGACAGGGTAGGGGAAAAACTGTTTTTT
NA	TRBV30	TRBJ2-6	TRBD1	CAWSGRGTAGANVLTF	TGTGCCTGGAGCGGTAGGGGGACAGCTGGGGCCAACGTCCTGACTTTC
NA	TRBV4-3	TRBJ2-1	TRBD1	CASSHHTGGVYNEQFF	TGCGCCAGCAGCCACCATACAGGGGGCGTATACAATGAGCAGTTCTTC
NA	TRBV18	TRBJ1-3	NA	CASSPRGIPPSGNTIYF	TGTGCCAGCTCACCCCGGGGGATCCCCCCTTCTGGAAACACCATATATTTT
NA	TRBV7-9	TRBJ1-4	NA	CASSLATGYGEKLFF	TGTGCCAGCAGCTTAGCGACAGGTTATGGAGAAAAACTGTTTTTT
once	TRBV7-2	TRBJ2-1	TRBD1	CASSPPGGAGNEQFF	TGTGCCAGCAGCCCCCCAGGGGGCGCGGGCAATGAGCAGTTCTTC
NA	TRBV28	TRBJ2-7	TRBD1	CASSLGQGVYEQYF	TGTGCCAGCAGCCTGGGACAGGGGGTCTACGAGCAGTACTTC
NA	TRBV4-1	TRBJ2-2	NA	CASSQGVTGELFF	TGCGCCAGCAGCCAAGGAGTTACCGGGGAGCTGTTTTTT
NA	TRBV5-5	TRBJ2-3	TRBD2	CASSTRSLAGPYTDTQYF	TGTGCCAGCAGCACCCGATCTTTAGCGGGGCCATACACAGATACGCAGTATTTT
NA	TRBV27	TRBJ2-7	NA	CASSLQQGYEQYF	TGTGCCAGCAGTTTACAACAGGGTTACGAGCAGTACTTC
NA	TRBV2	TRBJ1-5	TRBD1	CASSGTGGQPQHF	TGTGCCAGCAGCGGGACAGGGGGTCAGCCCCAGCATTTT
NA	TRBV12-3/TRBV12-4	TRBJ2-7	NA	CASSFGLLEQYF	TGTGCCAGCAGTTTTGGACTTCTCGAGCAGTACTTC
NA	TRBV7-2	TRBJ2-3	TRBD1	CASSRDRGQTDTQYF	TGTGCCAGCAGCCGGGACAGGGGGCAAACGGATACGCAGTATTTT
once	TRBV4-1	TRBJ1-1	TRBD1	CASSQETRGTEAFF	TGCGCCAGCAGCCAAGAAACCAGGGGGACTGAAGCTTTCTTT
NA	TRBV4-3	TRBJ1-2	TRBD1	CASSQDRDRGYGYTF	TGCGCCAGCAGCCAAGATCGGGACAGGGGCTATGGCTACACCTTC
NA	TRBV23-1	TRBJ1-2	NA	CASRRLSYGYTF	TGCGCCAGCAGGCGACTCAGCTATGGCTACACCTTC
NA	TRBV7-3	TRBJ2-3	TRBD2	CASSSGLAGLSGDTQYF	TGTGCCAGCAGCTCGGGACTAGCGGGGCTCAGTGGAGATACGCAGTATTTT
NA	TRBV18	TRBJ1-2	TRBD1	CASSQTLNGQGAGYTF	TGTGCCAGCTCACAGACCCTAAACGGACAGGGGGCTGGCTACACCTTC
NA	TRBV28	TRBJ1-1	TRBD1	CASSSGGEVLNTEAFF	TGTGCCAGCAGTTCAGGGGGCGAGGTATTGAACACTGAAGCTTTCTTT
NA	TRBV18	TRBJ2-2	NA	CASSPQLSGRTGELFF	TGTGCCAGCTCACCTCAATTAAGCGGCCGGACCGGGGAGCTGTTTTTT
NA	TRBV6-2/TRBV6-3	TRBJ1-2	TRBD1	CASSSRGPNYGYTF	TGTGCCAGCAGCTCGAGGGGGCCAAACTATGGCTACACCTTC